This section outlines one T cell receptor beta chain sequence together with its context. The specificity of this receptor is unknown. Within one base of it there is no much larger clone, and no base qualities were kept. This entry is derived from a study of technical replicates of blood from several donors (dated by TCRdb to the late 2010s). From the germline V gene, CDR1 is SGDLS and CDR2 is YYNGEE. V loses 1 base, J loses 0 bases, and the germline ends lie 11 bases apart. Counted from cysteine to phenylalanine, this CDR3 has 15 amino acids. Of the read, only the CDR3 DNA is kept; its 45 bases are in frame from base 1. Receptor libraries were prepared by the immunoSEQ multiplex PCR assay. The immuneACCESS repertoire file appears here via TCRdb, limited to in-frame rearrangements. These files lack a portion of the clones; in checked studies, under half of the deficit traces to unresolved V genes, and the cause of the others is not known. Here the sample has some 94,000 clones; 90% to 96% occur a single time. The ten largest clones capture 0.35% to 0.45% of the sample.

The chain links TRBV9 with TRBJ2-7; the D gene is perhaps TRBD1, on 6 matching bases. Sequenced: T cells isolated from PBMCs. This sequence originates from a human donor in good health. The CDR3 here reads CASSVSQGSSYEQYF. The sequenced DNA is TGTGCCAGCAGCGTATCACAGGGCAGCTCCTACGAGCAGTACTTC.